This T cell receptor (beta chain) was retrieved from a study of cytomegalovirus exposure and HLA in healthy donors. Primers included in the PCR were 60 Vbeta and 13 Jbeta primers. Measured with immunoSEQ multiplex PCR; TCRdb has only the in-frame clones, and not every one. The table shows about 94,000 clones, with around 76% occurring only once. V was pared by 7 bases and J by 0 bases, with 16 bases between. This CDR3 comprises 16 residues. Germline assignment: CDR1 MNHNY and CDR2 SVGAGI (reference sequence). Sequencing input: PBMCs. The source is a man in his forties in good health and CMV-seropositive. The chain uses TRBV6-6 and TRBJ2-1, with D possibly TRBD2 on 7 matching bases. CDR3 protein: CASKIAGASSYNEQFF. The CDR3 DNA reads TGTGCCAGCAAAATTGCGGGGGCTAGCTCCTACAATGAGCAGTTCTTC.